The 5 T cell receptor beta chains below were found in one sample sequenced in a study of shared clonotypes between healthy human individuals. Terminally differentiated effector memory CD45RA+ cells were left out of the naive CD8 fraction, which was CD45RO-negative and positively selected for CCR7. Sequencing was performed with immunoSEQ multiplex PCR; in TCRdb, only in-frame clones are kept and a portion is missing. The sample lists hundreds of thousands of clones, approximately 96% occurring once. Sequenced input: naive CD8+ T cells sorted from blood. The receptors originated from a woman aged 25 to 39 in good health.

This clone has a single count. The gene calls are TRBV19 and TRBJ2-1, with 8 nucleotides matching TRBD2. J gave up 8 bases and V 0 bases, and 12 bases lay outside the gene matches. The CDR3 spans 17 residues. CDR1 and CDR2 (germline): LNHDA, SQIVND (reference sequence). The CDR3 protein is CASSIEGGLVGSYEQFF. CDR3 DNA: TGTGCCAGTAGTATAGAGGGGGGACTAGTCGGGAGTTATGAGCAGTTCTTC.

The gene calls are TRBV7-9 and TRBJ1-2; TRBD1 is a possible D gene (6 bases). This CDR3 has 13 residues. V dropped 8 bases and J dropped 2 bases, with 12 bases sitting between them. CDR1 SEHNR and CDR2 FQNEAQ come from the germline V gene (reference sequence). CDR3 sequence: CASRGAANYGYTF. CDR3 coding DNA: TGTGCCAGCCGGGGGGCTGCCAACTATGGCTACACCTTC.

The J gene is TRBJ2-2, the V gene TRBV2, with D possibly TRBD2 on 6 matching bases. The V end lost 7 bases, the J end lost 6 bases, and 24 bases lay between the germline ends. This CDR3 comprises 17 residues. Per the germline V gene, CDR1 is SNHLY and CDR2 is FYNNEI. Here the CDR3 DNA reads TGTGCCAGCACCAACGCTATGGGACTCGAACTCCCCGGGGAGCTGTTTTTT. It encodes CASTNAMGLELPGELFF.

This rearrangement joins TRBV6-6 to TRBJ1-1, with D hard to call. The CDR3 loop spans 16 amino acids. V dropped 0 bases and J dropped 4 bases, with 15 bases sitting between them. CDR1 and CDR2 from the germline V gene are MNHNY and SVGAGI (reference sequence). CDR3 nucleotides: TGTGCCAGCAGTTACTCGCTGTCACGGTCGGGCACTGAAGCTTTCTTT. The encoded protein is CASSYSLSRSGTEAFF.

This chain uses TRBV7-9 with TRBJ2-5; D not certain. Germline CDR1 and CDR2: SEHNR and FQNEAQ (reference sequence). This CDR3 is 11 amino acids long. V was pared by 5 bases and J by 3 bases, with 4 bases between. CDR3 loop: CASSPKETQYF. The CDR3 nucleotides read TGTGCCAGCAGCCCTAAAGAGACCCAGTACTTC.